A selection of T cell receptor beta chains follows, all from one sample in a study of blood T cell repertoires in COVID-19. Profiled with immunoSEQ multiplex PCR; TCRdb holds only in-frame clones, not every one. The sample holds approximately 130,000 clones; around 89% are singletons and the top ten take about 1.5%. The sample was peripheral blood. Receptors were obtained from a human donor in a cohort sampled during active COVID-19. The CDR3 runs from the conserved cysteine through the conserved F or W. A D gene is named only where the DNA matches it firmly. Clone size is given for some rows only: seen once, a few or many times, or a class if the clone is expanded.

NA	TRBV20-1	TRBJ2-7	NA	TGCAGTGCTTCCCCGGTCTACGAGCAGTACTTC	CSASPVYEQYF
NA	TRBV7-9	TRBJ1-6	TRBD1	TGTGCCAGCAGCACCAGACAGGGCCCTAATTCACCCCTCCACTTT	CASSTRQGPNSPLHF
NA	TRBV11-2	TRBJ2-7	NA	TGTGCCAGCAGCCTGGGCCATTCTCACTACGAGCAGTACTTC	CASSLGHSHYEQYF
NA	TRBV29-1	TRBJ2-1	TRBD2	TGCAGCGTTGAAGGGACTAGCGGAGATTACAATGAGCAGTTCTTC	CSVEGTSGDYNEQFF
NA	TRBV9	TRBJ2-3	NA	TGTGCCAGCAGCGTAGAGGCTAGCGAGTACTTAACAGATACGCAGTATTTT	CASSVEASEYLTDTQYF
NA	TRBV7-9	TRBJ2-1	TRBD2	TGTGCCAGCAGCTTAGGGGTGCGGGAGGACGATGAGCAGTTCTTC	CASSLGVREDDEQFF
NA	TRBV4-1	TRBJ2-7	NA	TGCGCCAGCAGCCAAGGGGCAGCTAAGGGGGAGCAGTACTTC	CASSQGAAKGEQYF
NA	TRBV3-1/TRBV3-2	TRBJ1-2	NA	TGTGCCAGCAGCCAAGGTCTCTATGGCTACACCTTC	CASSQGLYGYTF
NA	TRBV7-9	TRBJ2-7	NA	TGTGCCAGCAGCTTATACATAGGGGGCTCCTACGAGCAGTACTTC	CASSLYIGGSYEQYF
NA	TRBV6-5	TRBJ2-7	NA	TGTGCCGCCTCCAAGGACCCAGGGATCGGGGAGCAGTACTTC	CAASKDPGIGEQYF
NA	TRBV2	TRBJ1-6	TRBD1	TGTGCCAGCAGGCCGGGACAGGGGATTATATCCCTCCACTTT	CASRPGQGIISLHF
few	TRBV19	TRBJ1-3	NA	TGTGCCAGTAGACAGGGATCGCGAAACACCATATATTTT	CASRQGSRNTIYF
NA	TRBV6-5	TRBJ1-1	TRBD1	TGTGCCAGCAGTTATGAGGGGGCCACTGAAGCTTTCTTT	CASSYEGATEAFF
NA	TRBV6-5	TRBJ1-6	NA	TGTGCCACCCAAGCGGGACGCCAACTACCCCTCCACTTT	CATQAGRQLPLHF
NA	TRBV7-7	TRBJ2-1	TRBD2	TGTGCTAGCAGCTTGGGAATAGCGGGAGGGCCCTGGGAGCAGTTCTTC	CASSLGIAGGPWEQFF
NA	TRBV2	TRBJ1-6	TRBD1	TGTGCCAGCAGTCGGGACAGGCTTCATAATTCACCCCTCCACTTT	CASSRDRLHNSPLHF
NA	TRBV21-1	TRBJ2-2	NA	TGTGCCAGCAGCAAAGCTAAGGGGATCGGGGAGCTGTTTTTT	CASSKAKGIGELFF
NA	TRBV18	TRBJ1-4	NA	TGTGCCAGCTCACCAGGAGGTGATGAAAAACTGTTTTTT	CASSPGGDEKLFF
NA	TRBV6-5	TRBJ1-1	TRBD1	TGTGCCAGCAGTCCACCACAGGGGATAAGGGGGGAAGCTTTCTTT	CASSPPQGIRGEAFF
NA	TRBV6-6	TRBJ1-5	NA	TGTGCCAGCAGTTCCGTGACAGACAATCAGCCCCAGCATTTT	CASSSVTDNQPQHF
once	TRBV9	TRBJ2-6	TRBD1	TGTGCCAGCAGCGCAGCTCCCAGGGGGGGGGCCAACGTCCTGACTTTC	CASSAAPRGGANVLTF
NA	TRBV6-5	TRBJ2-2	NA	TGTGCCAGCAGGAGGAGACCGAACACCGGGGAGCTGTTTTTT	CASRRRPNTGELFF
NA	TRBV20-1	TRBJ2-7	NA	TGCAGTGCTAGCACGGGATACGAGCAGTACTTC	CSASTGYEQYF
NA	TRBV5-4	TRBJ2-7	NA	TGTGCCAGCTCAAGCGGCGACTACTCCTACGAGCAGTACTTC	CASSSGDYSYEQYF
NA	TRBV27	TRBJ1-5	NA	TGTGCCAGCAGTTTATCAGGGGGTGGTAATCAGCCCCAGCATTTT	CASSLSGGGNQPQHF
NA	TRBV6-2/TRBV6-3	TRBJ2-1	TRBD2	TGTGCCAGCAGTTATTCACCGACTAGCGGGATCTACAATGAGCAGTTCTTC	CASSYSPTSGIYNEQFF
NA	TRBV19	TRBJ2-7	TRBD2	TGTGCCAGTAGCTCAACGACTAGCGGGAGATTAAACGAGCAGTACTTC	CASSSTTSGRLNEQYF
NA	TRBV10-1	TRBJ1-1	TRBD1	TGCGCCAGCAGTCAAAACAGGGGTACCACTGAAGCTTTCTTT	CASSQNRGTTEAFF
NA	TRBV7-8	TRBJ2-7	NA	TGTGCCAGCAGCTTAGTAGGACAGAGCTCCTACGAGCAGTACTTC	CASSLVGQSSYEQYF
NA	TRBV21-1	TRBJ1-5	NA	TGTGCCAGCAGCAAAAATTTTCAGGGGAATAGCAATCAGCCCCAGCATTTT	CASSKNFQGNSNQPQHF
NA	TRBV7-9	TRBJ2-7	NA	TGTGCCAGCAGCCATAAGACAAAGGGGCCCTACGAGCAGTACTTC	CASSHKTKGPYEQYF
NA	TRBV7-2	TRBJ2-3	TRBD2	TGTGCCAGCAGCTTAGGGGGACTAGTAGGAGATACGCAGTATTTT	CASSLGGLVGDTQYF
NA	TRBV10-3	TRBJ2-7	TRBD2	TGTGCCATAGGGACTAGCGGGAGGGACGAGCAGTACTTC	CAIGTSGRDEQYF
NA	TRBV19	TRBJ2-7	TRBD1	TGTGCCAGTAGTGCGGCAGGGGGCTACGAGCAGTACTTC	CASSAAGGYEQYF
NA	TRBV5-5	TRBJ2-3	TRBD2	TGTGCCAGCAGCTTTGAACTAGCGGGGGCAGATACGCAGTATTTT	CASSFELAGADTQYF
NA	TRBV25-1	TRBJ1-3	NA	TGTGCCAGCAGTCGACTAAGTTCCACTGGAAACACCATATATTTT	CASSRLSSTGNTIYF
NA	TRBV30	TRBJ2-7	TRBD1	TGTGCCTGGACGGTCCCTCGGACAGGGGGCTCCTACGAGCAGTACTTC	CAWTVPRTGGSYEQYF
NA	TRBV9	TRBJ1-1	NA	TGTGCCAGCAGCGTAGGCGGGACTGAAGCTTTCTTT	CASSVGGTEAFF
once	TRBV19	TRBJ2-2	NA	TGTGCCAGTAGTACCCTCTACAGGGATGGGACCGGGGAGCTGTTTTTT	CASSTLYRDGTGELFF
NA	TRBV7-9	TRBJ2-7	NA	TGTGCCAGCAGCCCAAGGGGCCCCTACGAGCAGTACTTC	CASSPRGPYEQYF
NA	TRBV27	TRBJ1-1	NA	TGTGCCAGCAGTTCTACCGGACTCAACACTGAAGCTTTCTTT	CASSSTGLNTEAFF
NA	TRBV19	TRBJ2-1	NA	TGTGCCAGTAGTATGAATGTAGCCAATGAGCAGTTCTTC	CASSMNVANEQFF
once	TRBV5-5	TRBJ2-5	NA	TGTGCCAGCAGCTTAAGCGGCCAAGAGACCCAGTACTTC	CASSLSGQETQYF
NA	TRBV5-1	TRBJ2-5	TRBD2	TGCGCCAGCAGCTTGGAGCGGGGGGTCATCCAAGAGACCCAGTACTTC	CASSLERGVIQETQYF
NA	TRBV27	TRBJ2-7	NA	TGTGCCAGCAGCCTAATCCCCGGGGATATCCGTCACGAGCAGTACTTC	CASSLIPGDIRHEQYF
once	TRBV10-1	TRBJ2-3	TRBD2	TGCGCCAGCAGTGAGTCCGCGGGAGCTACCCAAAATACGCAGTATTTT	CASSESAGATQNTQYF
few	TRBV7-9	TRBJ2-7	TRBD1	TGTGCCAGCAGCCCCCCTTTCCGACAGGGTTGGGAGCAGTACTTC	CASSPPFRQGWEQYF
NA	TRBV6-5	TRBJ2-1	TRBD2	TGTGCCAGCAGGGTCGATACTAGCGGGGCTAGCGAGCAGTTCTTC	CASRVDTSGASEQFF